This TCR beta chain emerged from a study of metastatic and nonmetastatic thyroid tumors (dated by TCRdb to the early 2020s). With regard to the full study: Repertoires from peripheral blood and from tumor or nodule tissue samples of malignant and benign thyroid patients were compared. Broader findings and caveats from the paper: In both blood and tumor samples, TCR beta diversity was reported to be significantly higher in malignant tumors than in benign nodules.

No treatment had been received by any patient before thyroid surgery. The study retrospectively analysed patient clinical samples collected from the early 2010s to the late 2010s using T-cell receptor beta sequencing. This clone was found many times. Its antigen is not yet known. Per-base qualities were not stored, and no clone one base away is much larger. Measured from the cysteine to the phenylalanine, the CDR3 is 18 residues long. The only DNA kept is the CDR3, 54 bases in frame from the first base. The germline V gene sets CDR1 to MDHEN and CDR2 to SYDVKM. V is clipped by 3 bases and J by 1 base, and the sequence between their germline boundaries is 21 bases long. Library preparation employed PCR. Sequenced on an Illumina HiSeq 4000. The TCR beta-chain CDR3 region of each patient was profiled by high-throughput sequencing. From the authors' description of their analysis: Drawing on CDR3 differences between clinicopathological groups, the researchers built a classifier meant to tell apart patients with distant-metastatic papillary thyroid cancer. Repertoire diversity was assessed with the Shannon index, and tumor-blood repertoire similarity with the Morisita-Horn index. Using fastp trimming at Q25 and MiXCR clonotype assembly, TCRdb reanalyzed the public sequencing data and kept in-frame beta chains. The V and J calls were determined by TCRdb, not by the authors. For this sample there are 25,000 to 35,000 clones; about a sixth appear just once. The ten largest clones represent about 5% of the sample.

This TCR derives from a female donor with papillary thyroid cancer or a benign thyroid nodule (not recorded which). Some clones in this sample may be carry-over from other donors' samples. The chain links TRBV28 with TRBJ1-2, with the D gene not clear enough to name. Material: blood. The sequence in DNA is TGTGCCAGCAGTTTGGTGTATGTAACGACCCACGGTAACTATGGCTACACCTTC. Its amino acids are CASSLVYVTTHGNYGYTF.